The clone carrying this TCR beta chain has a count of ten or more. Its antigen is undetermined. The sample belongs to a study of neurological immune-mediated disorders. General study findings and limits: HTLV-1-associated myelopathy showed the most TCR clonal expansion; multiple sclerosis the least, below healthy controls.

TCRdb reprocessed the 5' RACE reads via MiXCR and lists one record per CDR3 protein. The data show tens of thousands of distinct CDR3 sequences, around 3.7% seen once. This CDR3 region has 12 residues. V was clipped by 6 bases and J by 5 bases, with 10 bases between them. Germline CDR1 and CDR2: MNHEY and SVGAGI. The genes are TRBV6-5 and TRBJ1-2, with unresolved D. The sequencing sample was made of PBMCs. The receptor's source is a man aged 35 to 55 with multiple sclerosis. DNA of the CDR3: TGTGCCAGCAGGACGGTCAATTATGGCTACACCTTC. This gives the protein CASRTVNYGYTF.